This T cell receptor beta chain stems from a study of T-cell reconstitution after alpha-beta-depleted transplantation in children (dated by TCRdb to the mid-2010s). About the full investigation: Using TCR repertoire profiling, the study followed T-cell immune reconstitution in a quantitative way in children after TCRalphabeta/CD19-depleted allogeneic hematopoietic cell transplantation.

In this sample, this clonotype turned up many times. The clone's antigen remains unknown. Within one base of it there is no much larger clone, and no base qualities were kept. The CDR3 holds 14 amino acids from the cysteine to the phenylalanine. Just CDR3 DNA is preserved here, 42 bases in frame from base 1. Trimming takes 7 bases from V and 8 bases from J, and the germline ends sit 17 bases apart. Library preparation employed PCR. Sequencing instrument: Illumina HiSeq 2500. TCR libraries were prepared with molecular barcoding, using unique molecular identifiers to normalize TCRbeta repertoire quantification. TCRdb passed the public sequencing reads through fastp at Q25 and MiXCR, retaining productive beta sequences. When rows share a CDR3 protein, they turn into one entry using the most common DNA and genes. In all, the sample holds 150,000 to 200,000 distinct CDR3 sequences, and roughly 7.5% of those were seen once. The ten largest clonotypes hold over 2.5% of the sample.

Recombination connected TRBV12-3 or TRBV12-4 to TRBJ2-2; tentative D gene TRBD2, with 7 bases matching. The TCR sequence derives from a human donor who donated a stem cell graft to a child with Wiskott-Aldrich syndrome. The sample here was PBMCs from the stem cell graft donor, taken from the stem cell graft. Read as DNA, the sequence is TGTGCCAGCACATTAGGGGGGGCTAGGGGGGAGCTGTTTTTT. This codes for CASTLGGARGELFF.